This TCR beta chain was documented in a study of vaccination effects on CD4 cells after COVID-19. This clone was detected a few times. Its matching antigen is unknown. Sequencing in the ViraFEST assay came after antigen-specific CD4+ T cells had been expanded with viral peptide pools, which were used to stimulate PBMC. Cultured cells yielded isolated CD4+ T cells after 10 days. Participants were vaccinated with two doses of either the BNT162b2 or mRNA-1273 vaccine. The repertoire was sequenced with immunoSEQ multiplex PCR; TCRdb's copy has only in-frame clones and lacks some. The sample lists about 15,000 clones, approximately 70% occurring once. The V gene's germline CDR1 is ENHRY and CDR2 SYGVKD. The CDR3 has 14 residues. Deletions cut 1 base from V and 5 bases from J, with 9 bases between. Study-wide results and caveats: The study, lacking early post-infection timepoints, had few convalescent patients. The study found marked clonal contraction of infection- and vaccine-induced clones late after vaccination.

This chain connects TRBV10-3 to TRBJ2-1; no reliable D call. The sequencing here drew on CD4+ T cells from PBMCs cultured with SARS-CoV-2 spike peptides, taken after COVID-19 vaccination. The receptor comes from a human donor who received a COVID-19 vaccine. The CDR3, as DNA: TGTGCCATCAGTGAGTTGGGTCTGGACAATGAGCAGTTCTTC. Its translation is CAISELGLDNEQFF.